This T cell receptor (beta chain) is drawn from a study of blood T cell repertoires in COVID-19. Study-wide context: From T cells, B-cell-depleted T cells, or PBMCs came the material, which was cDNA or gDNA.

Participant reports of clinical history set cohort assignment. Clones were sequenced by immunoSEQ multiplex PCR, and TCRdb holds only the in-frame ones, with some missing. The sample consists of approximately 210,000 clones, about 90% of them appearing once. Germline CDR1 LNHDA, CDR2 SQIVND (reference sequence). There are 15 residues in the CDR3. With V trimmed by 4 bases and J by 2 bases, 6 bases remained unmatched. Material for sequencing was PBMCs or T cells enriched from blood (not recorded which). This receptor was identified in a woman aged 18-35 years who had recovered from COVID-19. The chain carries TRBV19 and TRBJ2-7; TRBD2 matches at 9 bases. The CDR3 is CASSTGLADTYEQYF. CDR3 sequence (DNA): TGTGCCAGTAGTACGGGACTAGCTGACACCTACGAGCAGTACTTC.